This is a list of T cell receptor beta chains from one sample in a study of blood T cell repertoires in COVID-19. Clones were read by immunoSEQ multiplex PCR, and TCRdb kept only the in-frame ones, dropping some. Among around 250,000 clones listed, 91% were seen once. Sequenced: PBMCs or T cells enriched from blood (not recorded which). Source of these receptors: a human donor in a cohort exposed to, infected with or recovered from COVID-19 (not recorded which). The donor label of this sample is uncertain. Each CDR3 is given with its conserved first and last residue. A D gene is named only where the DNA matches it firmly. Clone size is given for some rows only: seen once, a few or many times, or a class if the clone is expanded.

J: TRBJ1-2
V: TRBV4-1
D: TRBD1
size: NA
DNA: TGCGCCAGCAGCCAAGATAGGGGACAGGGTGTCTATGGCTACACCTTC
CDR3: CASSQDRGQGVYGYTF

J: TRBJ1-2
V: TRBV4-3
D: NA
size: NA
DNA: TGCGCCAGCAGCCACACCCAGGGGTCCCCATATGGCTACACCTTC
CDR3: CASSHTQGSPYGYTF

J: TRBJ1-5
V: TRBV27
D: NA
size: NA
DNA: TGTGCCAGCAGTCACGGAACAGTGTCGCCCCAGCATTTT
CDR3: CASSHGTVSPQHF

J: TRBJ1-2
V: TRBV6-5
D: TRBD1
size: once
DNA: TGTGCCAGCAGGCTGGACAGGGATGAGGTTGGCTACACCTTC
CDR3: CASRLDRDEVGYTF

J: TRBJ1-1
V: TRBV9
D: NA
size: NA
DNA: TGTGCCAGCAGCGCGGACAGCCGGAACACTGAAGCTTTCTTT
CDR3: CASSADSRNTEAFF

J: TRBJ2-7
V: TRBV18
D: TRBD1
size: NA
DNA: TGTGCCAGCTCACGGGACAGGGGGCAGGCCTACGAGCAGTACTTC
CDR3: CASSRDRGQAYEQYF

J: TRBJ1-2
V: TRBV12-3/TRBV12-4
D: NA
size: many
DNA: TGTGCCAGCAGCCTACAGGGATCCTATGGCTACACCTTC
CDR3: CASSLQGSYGYTF

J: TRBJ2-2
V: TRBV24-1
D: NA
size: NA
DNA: TGTGCCACCAGTGATTCGGCAGGGAACACCGGGGAGCTGTTTTTT
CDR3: CATSDSAGNTGELFF

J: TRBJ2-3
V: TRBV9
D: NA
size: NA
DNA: TGTGCCAGCAGCGTAGCGGAAGGGGAAATTTATACGCAGTATTTT
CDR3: CASSVAEGEIYTQYF

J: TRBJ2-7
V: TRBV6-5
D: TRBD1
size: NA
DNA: TGTGCCAGCGCCGGGACAGGGAATTGGGAGCAGTACTTC
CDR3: CASAGTGNWEQYF

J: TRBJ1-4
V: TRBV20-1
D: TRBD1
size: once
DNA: TGCAGTGGAGGACAGGGGGAAAAACTGTTTTTT
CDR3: CSGGQGEKLFF

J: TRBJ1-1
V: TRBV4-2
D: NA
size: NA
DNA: TGTGCCAGCAGCCAAGTGCGGGGTGAGTCTGAAGCTTTCTTT
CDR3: CASSQVRGESEAFF

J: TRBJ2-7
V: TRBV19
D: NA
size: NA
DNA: TGTGCCAGTAGTCTCGGGACACCTGACTCCTACGAGCAGTACTTC
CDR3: CASSLGTPDSYEQYF

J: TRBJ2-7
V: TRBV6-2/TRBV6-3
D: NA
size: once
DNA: TGTGCCAGCAGTTACTCGAGAAGGGGTTACTACGAGCAGTACTTC
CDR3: CASSYSRRGYYEQYF

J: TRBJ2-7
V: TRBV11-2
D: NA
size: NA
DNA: TGTGCCAGCAGCCCAGAAGGGGCCGAGCAGTACTTC
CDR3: CASSPEGAEQYF

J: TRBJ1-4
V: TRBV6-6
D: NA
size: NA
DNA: TGTGCCAGCGGATTGGGCAGTGAAAAACTGTTTTTT
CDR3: CASGLGSEKLFF

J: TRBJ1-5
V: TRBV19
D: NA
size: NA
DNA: TGTGCCAGTAGTCGACAGAACAATCAGCCCCAGCATTTT
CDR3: CASSRQNNQPQHF

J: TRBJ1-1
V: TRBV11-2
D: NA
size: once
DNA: TGTGCCAGCCGGGCTGTCCCGGGGATTAACACTGAAGCTTTCTTT
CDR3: CASRAVPGINTEAFF

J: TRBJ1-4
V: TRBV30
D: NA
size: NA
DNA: TGTGCCTGGAGTATCTGGGGAGGGCCTAATGAAAAACTGTTTTTT
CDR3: CAWSIWGGPNEKLFF

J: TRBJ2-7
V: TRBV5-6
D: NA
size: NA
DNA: TGTGCCAGCAGCCTGGGAGGCTACTCCTACGAGCAGTACTTC
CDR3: CASSLGGYSYEQYF

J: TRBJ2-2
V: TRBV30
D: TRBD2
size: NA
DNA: TGTGCCTGGAGTGTGAGCGGGGCCGGGGAGCTGTTTTTT
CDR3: CAWSVSGAGELFF

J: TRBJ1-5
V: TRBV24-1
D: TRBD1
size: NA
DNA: TGTGCCACCAGGGACAGGGGAGATCAGCCCCAGCATTTT
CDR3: CATRDRGDQPQHF

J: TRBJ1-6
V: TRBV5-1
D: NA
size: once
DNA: TGCGCCAGCAGCTTGGAAGCCCCTCCAAATTCACCCCTCCACTTT
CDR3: CASSLEAPPNSPLHF

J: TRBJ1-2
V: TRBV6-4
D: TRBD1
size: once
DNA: TGTGCCAGCAGTGACTTCCCGAATTCCGACAGGGCTTATGGCTACACCTTC
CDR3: CASSDFPNSDRAYGYTF

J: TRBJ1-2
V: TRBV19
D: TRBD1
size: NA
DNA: TGTGCCAGTAGGACAGGGGGCGCGTTCGGCTACACCTTC
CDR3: CASRTGGAFGYTF

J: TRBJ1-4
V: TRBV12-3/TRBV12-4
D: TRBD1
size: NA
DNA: TGTGCCGGCGGGGACAGGGGCAGCGAAAAACTGTTTTTT
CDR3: CAGGDRGSEKLFF

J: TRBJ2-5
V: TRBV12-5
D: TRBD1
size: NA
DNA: TGTGCTAGTGGCGGGGACAGTTGGGAAAGCGGGACCCAGTACTTC
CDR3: CASGGDSWESGTQYF

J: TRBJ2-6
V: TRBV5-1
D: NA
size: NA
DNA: TGCGCCAGCAGCTTGGCCTTGGGGAGCTCTGGGGCCAACGTCCTGACTTTC
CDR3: CASSLALGSSGANVLTF

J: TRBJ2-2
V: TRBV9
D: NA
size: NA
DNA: TGTGCCAGCAGCGTGGCGGTGAACACCGGGGAGCTGTTTTTT
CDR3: CASSVAVNTGELFF

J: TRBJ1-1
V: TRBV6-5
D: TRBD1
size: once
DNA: TGTGCCAGTAGAAGACAGGGGGACACTGAAGCTTTCTTT
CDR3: CASRRQGDTEAFF

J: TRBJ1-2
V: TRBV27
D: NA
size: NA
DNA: TGTGCCAGCAGTTTCCGAATACAGGGACGGGACTATGGCTACACCTTC
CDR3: CASSFRIQGRDYGYTF

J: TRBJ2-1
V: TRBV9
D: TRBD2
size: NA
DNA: TGTGCCAGCACCCCAGGACTAGCGGGGGAGGGTGAGCAGTTCTTC
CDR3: CASTPGLAGEGEQFF

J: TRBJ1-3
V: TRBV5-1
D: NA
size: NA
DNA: TGCGCCAGCAGCTATATTCCGACAGACTCTGGAAACACCATATATTTT
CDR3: CASSYIPTDSGNTIYF

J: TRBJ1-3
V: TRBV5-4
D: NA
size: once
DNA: TGTGCCAGCAGCTTGAACTCCAGGGTAAGCTCTGGAAACACCATATATTTT
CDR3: CASSLNSRVSSGNTIYF

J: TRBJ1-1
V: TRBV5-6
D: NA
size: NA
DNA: TGTGCCAGCAGCTCTCTCGGAGACAGAAACACTGAAGCTTTCTTT
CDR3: CASSSLGDRNTEAFF

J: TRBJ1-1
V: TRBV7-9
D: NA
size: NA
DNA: TGTGCCAGCAGCTTAGAGGGAGGGGGGGAGAACACTGAAGCTTTCTTT
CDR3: CASSLEGGGENTEAFF

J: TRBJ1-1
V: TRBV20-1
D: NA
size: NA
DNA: TGCAGTGCTGAGAGAGGACAGGAAGCTTTCTTT
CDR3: CSAERGQEAFF

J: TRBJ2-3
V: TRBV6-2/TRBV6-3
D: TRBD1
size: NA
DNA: TGTGCCAGCACCCCCAACTTTGGGACAGGGGGCCGAGCAGATACGCAGTATTTT
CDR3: CASTPNFGTGGRADTQYF

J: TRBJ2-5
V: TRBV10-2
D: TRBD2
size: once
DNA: TGCGCCAGCAGTAAGCGGGGGGTCCAAGAGACCCAGTACTTC
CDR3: CASSKRGVQETQYF

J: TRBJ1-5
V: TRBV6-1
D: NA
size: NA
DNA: TGTGCCAGCAGTGAGGGTGATAGCAATCAGCTCCAGCATTTT
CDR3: CASSEGDSNQLQHF

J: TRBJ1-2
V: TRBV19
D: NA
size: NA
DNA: TGTGCCAGTACCAACCGGCCCCTAACGGGAGGCTACACCTTC
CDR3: CASTNRPLTGGYTF

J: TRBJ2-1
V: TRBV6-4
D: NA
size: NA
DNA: TGTGCCACCTCCATAGACGGGTCCTACAATGAGCAGTTCTTC
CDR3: CATSIDGSYNEQFF

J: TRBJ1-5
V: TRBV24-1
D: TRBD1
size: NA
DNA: TGTGCCACCTCACCCCCCTTTTTTGGGACAGGGGGCGACCAGCCCCAGCATTTT
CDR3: CATSPPFFGTGGDQPQHF

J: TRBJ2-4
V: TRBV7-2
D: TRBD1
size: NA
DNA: TGTGCCAGCAGCTCAGGGGGCGCGGACATTCAGTACTTC
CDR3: CASSSGGADIQYF

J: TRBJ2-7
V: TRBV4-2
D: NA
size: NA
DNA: TGTGCCAGCAGGCAAGATAGGGGCGGGGGCATATACGAGCAGTACTTC
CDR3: CASRQDRGGGIYEQYF

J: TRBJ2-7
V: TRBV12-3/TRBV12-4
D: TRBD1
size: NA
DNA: TGTGCCAGCAGATGGACAGGTGCCTACGAGCAGTACTTC
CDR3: CASRWTGAYEQYF

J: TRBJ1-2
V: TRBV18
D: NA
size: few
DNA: TGTGCCAGCTCACCACGGCGGGGGATCAACTATGGCTACACCTTC
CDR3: CASSPRRGINYGYTF

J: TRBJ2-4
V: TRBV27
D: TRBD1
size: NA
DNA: TGTGCCAGCGGATCCCTAGACAGGGTGGCCAAAAACATTCAGTACTTC
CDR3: CASGSLDRVAKNIQYF

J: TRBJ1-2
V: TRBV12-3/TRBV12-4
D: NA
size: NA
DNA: TGTGCCAGCAGTTCAGACAGGTTCTATGGCTACACCTTC
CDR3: CASSSDRFYGYTF

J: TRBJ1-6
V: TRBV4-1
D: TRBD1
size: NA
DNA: TGCGCCAGCAGATCACCGGGACAGGGTTTCTCACCCCTCCACTTT
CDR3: CASRSPGQGFSPLHF

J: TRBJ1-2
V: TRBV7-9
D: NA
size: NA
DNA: TGTGCCAGCAGCTTAGACACAGAGCCCTATGGCTACACCTTC
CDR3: CASSLDTEPYGYTF

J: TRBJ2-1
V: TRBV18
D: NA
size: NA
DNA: TGTGCCAGCTCACCGGTTCAGAACTCCTACAATGAGCAGTTCTTC
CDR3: CASSPVQNSYNEQFF

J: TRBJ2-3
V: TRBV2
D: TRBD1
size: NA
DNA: TGTGCCAGCATTAACCGTGGGACAGGGGGAATGATTGCAGATACGCAGTATTTT
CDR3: CASINRGTGGMIADTQYF

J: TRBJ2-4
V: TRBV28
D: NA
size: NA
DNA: TGTGCCAGCAGCCCCCGGGGGGGACAGTTTCAGTACTTC
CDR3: CASSPRGGQFQYF

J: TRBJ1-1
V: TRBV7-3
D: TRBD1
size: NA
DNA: TGTGCCAGCAGCACAGGGGGTTACACTGAAGCTTTCTTT
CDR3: CASSTGGYTEAFF

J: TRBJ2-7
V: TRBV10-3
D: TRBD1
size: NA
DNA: TGTGCCATCAGTCTAGGACAGGGCTCCTACGAGCAGTACTTC
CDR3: CAISLGQGSYEQYF

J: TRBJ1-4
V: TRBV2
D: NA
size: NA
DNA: TGTGCCAGCAGGGGGGCAGGGGCCGAAAAACTGTTTTTT
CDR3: CASRGAGAEKLFF

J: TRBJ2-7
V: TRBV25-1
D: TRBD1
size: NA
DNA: TGTGCCAGCAGGAAGGCGGGGACAGGGATCTACGAGCAGTACTTC
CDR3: CASRKAGTGIYEQYF

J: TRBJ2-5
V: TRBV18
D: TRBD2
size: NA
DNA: TGTGCCAGCTCACTTTCCGGACTAACCGAACGGGGGGACCAGTACTTC
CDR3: CASSLSGLTERGDQYF